This is a list of T cell receptor beta chains from one sample in a study of blood T cell repertoires in COVID-19. Data came from immunoSEQ multiplex PCR; TCRdb stores just in-frame clones and leaves some out. Of 90,000 to 120,000 clones in the sample, just over 70% were seen once. Material: peripheral blood. The receptors were sampled from a woman between 40 and 50 years old with acute or convalescent COVID-19. Both conserved end residues are part of each CDR3. D genes are given only for firm matches. The listing skips clone size in some rows; elsewhere it reads once, few, many or a size class.

clone size	J gene	V gene	D gene	CDR3 protein	CDR3 DNA
.	TRBJ2-1	TRBV12-3/TRBV12-4	.	CASSLRSSNEQFF	TGTGCCAGCAGTTTGCGGAGTAGCAATGAGCAGTTCTTC
.	TRBJ1-1	TRBV2	.	CATNTGLLNTEAFF	TGTGCCACAAACACGGGGTTACTGAACACTGAAGCTTTCTTT
few	TRBJ2-1	TRBV5-6	TRBD2	CASSLPSGTFNEQFF	TGTGCCAGCAGCTTGCCTAGCGGAACCTTCAATGAGCAGTTCTTC
.	TRBJ2-2	TRBV7-2	.	CASSQAYTGELFF	TGTGCCAGCAGCCAAGCCTACACCGGGGAGCTGTTTTTT
.	TRBJ1-2	TRBV10-3	.	CAMRGGADDYGYTF	TGTGCCATGAGAGGGGGGGCAGACGACTATGGCTACACCTTC
many	TRBJ2-7	TRBV7-9	.	CASSLVRGSTEQYF	TGTGCCAGCAGCTTAGTTCGGGGGTCAACCGAGCAGTACTTC
.	TRBJ2-1	TRBV5-4	TRBD2	CASSTSGGAYNEQFF	TGTGCCAGCAGCACTAGCGGGGGGGCCTACAATGAGCAGTTCTTC
.	TRBJ1-1	TRBV19	TRBD1	CASSMDRGIAEAFF	TGTGCCAGTAGTATGGACAGGGGCATCGCTGAAGCTTTCTTT
.	TRBJ2-2	TRBV6-2/TRBV6-3	TRBD1	CASSYSIRTGDTGELFF	TGTGCCAGCAGTTACTCGATCCGGACAGGGGACACCGGGGAGCTGTTTTTT
few	TRBJ1-2	TRBV5-4	.	CASSLAQWGDYGYTF	TGTGCCAGCAGCTTGGCCCAGTGGGGAGATTATGGCTACACCTTC
.	TRBJ2-7	TRBV7-9	TRBD1	CASSHRGSAYEQYF	TGTGCCAGCAGCCACAGGGGTTCAGCCTACGAGCAGTACTTC
.	TRBJ2-5	TRBV28	TRBD2	CASPRGGLAGGETQYF	TGTGCCAGCCCCCGGGGGGGGCTAGCGGGGGGTGAGACCCAGTACTTC
.	TRBJ2-1	TRBV4-3	.	CASSQGGGPGSEQFF	TGCGCCAGCAGCCAAGGAGGGGGTCCCGGTAGTGAGCAGTTCTTC
.	TRBJ2-7	TRBV7-9	.	CASSFGDWPYEQYF	TGTGCCAGCAGCTTTGGGGACTGGCCATACGAGCAGTACTTC
.	TRBJ1-6	TRBV30	.	CAWSAGLNSPLHF	TGTGCCTGGAGTGCAGGGCTCAATTCACCCCTCCACTTT